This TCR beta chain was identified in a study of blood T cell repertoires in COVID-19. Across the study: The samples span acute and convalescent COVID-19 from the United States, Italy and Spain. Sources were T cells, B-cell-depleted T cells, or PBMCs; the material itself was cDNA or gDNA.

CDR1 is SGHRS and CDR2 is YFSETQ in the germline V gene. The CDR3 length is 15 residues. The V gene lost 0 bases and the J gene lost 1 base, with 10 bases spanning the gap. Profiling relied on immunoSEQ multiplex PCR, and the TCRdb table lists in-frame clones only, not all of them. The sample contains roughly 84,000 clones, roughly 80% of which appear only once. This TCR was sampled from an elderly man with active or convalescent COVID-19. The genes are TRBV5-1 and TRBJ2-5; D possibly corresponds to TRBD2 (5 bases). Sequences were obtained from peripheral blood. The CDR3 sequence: CASSLVPGIQETQYF. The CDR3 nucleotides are TGCGCCAGCAGCTTGGTCCCGGGGATCCAAGAGACCCAGTACTTC.